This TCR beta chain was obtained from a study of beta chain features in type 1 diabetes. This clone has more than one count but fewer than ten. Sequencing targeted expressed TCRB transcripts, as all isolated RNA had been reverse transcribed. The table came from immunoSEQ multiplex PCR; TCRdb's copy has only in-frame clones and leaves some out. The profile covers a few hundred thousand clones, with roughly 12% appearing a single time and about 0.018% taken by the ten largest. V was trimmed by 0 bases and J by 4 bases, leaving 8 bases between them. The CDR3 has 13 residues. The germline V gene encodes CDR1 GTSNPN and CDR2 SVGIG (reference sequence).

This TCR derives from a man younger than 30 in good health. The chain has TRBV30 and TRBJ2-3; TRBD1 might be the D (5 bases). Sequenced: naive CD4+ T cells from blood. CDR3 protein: CAWSVGHPDTQYF. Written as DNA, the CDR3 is TGTGCCTGGAGTGTAGGACACCCAGATACGCAGTATTTT. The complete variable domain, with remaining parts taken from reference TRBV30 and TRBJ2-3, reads SQTIHQWPATLVQPVGSPLSLECTVEGTSNPNLYWYRQAAGRGLQLLFYSVGIGQISSEVPQNLSASRPQDRQFILSSKKLLLSDSGFYLCAWSVGHPDTQYFGPGTRLTVL.